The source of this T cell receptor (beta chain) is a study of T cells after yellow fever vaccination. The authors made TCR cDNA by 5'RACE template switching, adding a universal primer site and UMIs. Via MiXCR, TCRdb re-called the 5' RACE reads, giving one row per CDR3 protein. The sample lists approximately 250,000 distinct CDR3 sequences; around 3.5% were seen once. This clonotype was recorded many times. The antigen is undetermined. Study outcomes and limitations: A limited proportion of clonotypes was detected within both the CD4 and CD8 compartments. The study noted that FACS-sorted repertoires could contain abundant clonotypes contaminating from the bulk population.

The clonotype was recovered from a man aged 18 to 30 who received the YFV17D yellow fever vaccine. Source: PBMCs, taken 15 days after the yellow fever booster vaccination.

The CDR3 coding sequence is TGCAGTGCTTGGACTAGCGGGGGGGCCTTTGGTGAGCAGTTCTTC. Protein sequence: CSAWTSGGAFGEQFF. V and J are TRBV20-1 and TRBJ2-1, with 15 bases aligning to TRBD2. CDR1 is DFQATT, CDR2 SNEGSKA, per germline (reference sequence). The CDR3 consists of 15 residues. V shed 5 bases and J 9 bases; nucleotides not matched to a gene: 8.